Below are 24 T cell receptor beta chains sequenced from a single sample in a study of CD4+ T cells in melanoma. TCRdb keeps only in-frame clones here, not all; method: immunoSEQ multiplex PCR. The repertoire has fewer than 55,000 clones, 89% of them found once; the top ten carry approximately 10%. The sequenced material came from peripheral blood. The receptor source for this set is a human donor with melanoma.

The chain uses TRBV4-2 and TRBJ1-4, with no clear D. The CDR3 sequence is 15 residues long. Trimming pared 0 bases from V and 6 bases from J, leaving 11 bases between. The germline V gene encodes CDR1 LGHNA and CDR2 YNFKEQ. CDR3 protein: CASSQEEQTYEKLFF. In DNA form, the CDR3 reads TGTGCCAGCAGCCAAGAAGAACAGACTTATGAAAAACTGTTTTTT.

The chain uses TRBV7-3 and TRBJ2-1, with 8 bases identical to TRBD2. This CDR3 is built from 17 residues. V was pared by 1 base and J by 7 bases, with 12 bases of the junction left unmatched. CDR1 SGHTA and CDR2 FQGTGA come from the germline V gene. The CDR3 region is CASSLNGYSGGANEQFF. Written as DNA, the CDR3 is TGTGCCAGCAGCTTAAATGGTTATTCGGGGGGGGCAAATGAGCAGTTCTTC.

The chain has TRBV28 and TRBJ1-1, with D uncertain. Trimming took 2 bases from V and 1 from J, leaving 8 bases between them. CDR3 length: 14 amino acids. Germline V gives CDR1 MDHEN, CDR2 SYDVKM. The CDR3 region is CASSLPDQNTEAFF. The CDR3 region has the DNA TGTGCCAGCAGTTTACCTGACCAGAACACTGAAGCTTTCTTT. The full variable domain, rest sourced from reference TRBV28 and TRBJ1-1, is DVKVTQSSRYLVKRTGEKVFLECVQDMDHENMFWYRQDPGLGLRLIYFSYDVKMKEKGDIPEGYSVSREKKERFSLILESASTNQTSMYLCASSLPDQNTEAFFGQGTRLTVV.

The chain links TRBV7-2 to TRBJ1-1; TRBD1 matches at 8 bases. Germline CDR1 and CDR2: SGHTA and FQGNSA. After removal of 3 bases from V and 0 bases from J, the junction contained 0 bases not matched to a gene. The CDR3 totals 14 residues. As DNA, the CDR3 is TGTGCCAGCAGCTTGGACAGGGTGAACACTGAAGCTTTCTTT. Protein: CASSLDRVNTEAFF. Based on the CDR3 plus reference TRBV7-2 and TRBJ1-1, the full variable domain is GAGVSQSPSNKVTEKGKDVELRCDPISGHTALYWYRQSLGQGLEFLIYFQGNSAPDKSGLPSDRFSAERTGGSVSTLTIQRTQQEDSAVYLCASSLDRVNTEAFFGQGTRLTVV.

The genes are TRBV6-1 and TRBJ1-2, with D uncertain. This CDR3 has 12 residues. In germline, CDR1 is MNHNS, CDR2 SASEGT. V lost 6 bases, J lost 8 bases, and 13 bases lay in between. CDR3 nucleotide sequence: TGTGCCAGCAGACTAGCCGCCACAGGCTACACCTTC. Protein: CASRLAATGYTF.

This sequence joins TRBV11-2 and TRBJ2-2; 11 bases line up with TRBD1. Germline V gene data show CDR1 as SGHAT and CDR2 as FQNNGV. Trimming took 0 bases from V and 5 from J; bases not matched to a gene: 8. The CDR3 extends over 18 amino acids. Written as DNA, the CDR3 is TGTGCCAGCAGCTTAGATAGGACAGGGGGCAGGTGGACCGGGGAGCTGTTTTTT. This codes for CASSLDRTGGRWTGELFF.

The chain links TRBV6-5 to TRBJ1-2, with TRBD1 matching 10 bases. The CDR3 runs 16 residues. J gave up 5 bases and V 0 bases, and 6 bases lay outside the gene matches. CDR1 MNHEY and CDR2 SVGAGI come from the germline V gene. The CDR3 loop reads CASSYSRDRGIYGYTF. CDR3 nucleotide sequence: TGTGCCAGCAGTTACTCGCGGGACAGGGGAATATATGGCTACACCTTC.

The chain links TRBV30 to TRBJ2-1; 10 bases align to TRBD1. This CDR3 contains 15 residues. Germline V gene lookup returns CDR1 GTSNPN and CDR2 SVGIG (reference sequence). With 3 bases clipped from V and 4 bases from J, the junction kept 6 bases outside the gene matches. The chain's CDR3 is CAWSEMGQGYNEQFF. CDR3 sequence (DNA): TGTGCCTGGAGCGAAATGGGACAGGGGTACAATGAGCAGTTCTTC.

The CDR3, as DNA: TGTGCCAGCAGCTTGGGGCCCGCCGGTAGTTCACCCCTCCACTTT. Protein sequence: CASSLGPAGSSPLHF. J is TRBJ1-6 and V is TRBV5-5; no definite D call. Germline V gene lookup returns CDR1 SGHKS and CDR2 YYEKEE (reference sequence). Trimming pared 0 bases from V and 9 bases from J, leaving 13 bases between. The CDR3 has 15 amino acids.

This chain uses TRBV2 with TRBJ2-1, with 8 bases lining up with TRBD2. This CDR3 contains 15 residues. CDR1 is SNHLY and CDR2 is FYNNEI in the germline V gene. J lost 7 bases, V lost 4 bases, and 9 bases had no gene match. The CDR3 coding sequence is TGTGCCAGCAGTGTGTGGACTAGCAGGGTTAATGAGCAGTTCTTC. Encoded protein: CASSVWTSRVNEQFF.

The chain has TRBV7-9 and TRBJ1-2; D remains unclear. The V end was cut by 1 base, the J end by 8 bases, with 5 bases between. This CDR3 is 11 amino acids long. The germline CDR1 and CDR2 sequences are SEHNR and FQNEAQ (reference sequence). CDR3 amino acids: CASSLVSGYTF. The CDR3 DNA reads TGTGCCAGCAGCTTAGTTTCAGGCTACACCTTC.

This chain connects TRBV5-5 to TRBJ2-1, with TRBD1 matching over 7 bases. The CDR3 consists of 15 residues. From germline, CDR1 is SGHKS and CDR2 YYEKEE (reference sequence). With 4 bases clipped from V and 6 bases from J, the junction kept 10 bases outside the gene matches. CDR3 loop: CASSALAGGTNEQFF. The CDR3 DNA is TGTGCCAGCAGCGCCTTGGCAGGGGGTACCAATGAGCAGTTCTTC.

This clone was detected only once. This chain joins TRBV5-1 and TRBJ2-5; TRBD1 matches at 8 bases. The CDR3 sequence is 15 residues long. Trimming removed 4 bases from V and 5 bases from J; junction bases left unmatched: 10. Germline CDR1 SGHRS, CDR2 YFSETQ. The CDR3 loop reads CASSAWGGQGETQYF. In DNA form, the CDR3 reads TGCGCCAGCAGCGCGTGGGGCGGACAGGGCGAGACCCAGTACTTC.

The genes are TRBV27 and TRBJ2-1, with 9 positions matching TRBD2. The germline V gene has CDR1 MNHEY and CDR2 SMNVEV (reference sequence). The CDR3 has 14 residues. With 6 bases clipped from V and 8 bases from J, the junction kept 8 bases outside the gene matches. The CDR3 loop reads CASSQRGVSDEQFF. CDR3 bases: TGTGCCAGCAGCCAGCGGGGGGTCAGCGATGAGCAGTTCTTC.

The genes are TRBV11-2 and TRBJ1-4; 7 nucleotides align to TRBD1. Germline V lookup: CDR1 SGHAT, CDR2 FQNNGV. The CDR3 loop spans 18 amino acids. Trimming took 1 base from V and 3 from J; bases not matched to a gene: 11. The CDR3 loop is CASSLVHRGRISNEKLFF. The CDR3 bases are TGTGCCAGCAGCTTAGTCCACAGGGGCCGGATATCTAATGAAAAACTGTTTTTT.

The V and J genes are TRBV25-1 and TRBJ2-7; TRBD2 is a possible D gene (5 bases). Trimming shortened V by 0 bases and J by 0 bases, and 9 bases separated the two germline ends. CDR3 length: 15 amino acids. Germline loops: CDR1 MGHDK, CDR2 SYGVNS. The DNA for the CDR3 is TGTGCCAGCAGTGAATATCCGGGAAGCTCCTACGAGCAGTACTTC. Translation: CASSEYPGSSYEQYF.

The chain links TRBV4-1 to TRBJ2-3; 7 nucleotides match TRBD2. V shed 2 bases and J 3 bases; nucleotides not matched to a gene: 5. The CDR3 is 15 amino acids. From germline, CDR1 is MGHRA and CDR2 YSYEKL. The CDR3 here is CASSQRTSDTDTQYF. DNA of the CDR3: TGCGCCAGCAGCCAACGGACTAGTGATACAGATACGCAGTATTTT.

The gene calls are TRBV7-9 and TRBJ1-2; TRBD1 is a possible D gene (5 bases). The CDR3 contains 14 residues. The germline V gene has CDR1 SEHNR and CDR2 FQNEAQ (reference sequence). V was shortened by 1 base and J by 7 bases, with 13 bases between the two germline ends. CDR3 in DNA: TGTGCCAGCAGCTTAGTCCAGGGCGCTGCTGGCTACACCTTC. Amino acids: CASSLVQGAAGYTF. Looking up the rest from reference TRBV7-9 and TRBJ1-2 gives the full variable domain: DTGVSQNPRHKITKRGQNVTFRCDPISEHNRLYWYRQTLGQGPEFLTYFQNEAQLEKSRLLSDRFSAERPKGSFSTLEIQRTEQGDSAMYLCASSLVQGAAGYTFGSGTRLTVV.

The J gene is TRBJ2-7, the V gene TRBV18, with 10 bases matching TRBD1. Germline V gives CDR1 KGHSH, CDR2 LQKENI. The CDR3 sequence is 15 residues long. The V segment lost 4 bases and the J segment 1 base; nucleotides outside the gene matches: 4. CDR3 sequence (DNA): TGTGCCAGCTCACTGACGGGACAGGGGTCCTACGAGCAGTACTTC. The encoded protein is CASSLTGQGSYEQYF. Together with reference TRBV18 and TRBJ2-7, the CDR3 gives the full variable domain: NAGVMQNPRHLVRRRGQEARLRCSPMKGHSHVYWYRQLPEEGLKFMVYLQKENIIDESGMPKERFSAEFPKEGPSILRIQQVVRGDSAAYFCASSLTGQGSYEQYFGPGTRLTVT.

The sample holds one count of this clone. The rearrangement links TRBV11-1 to TRBJ2-1; 8 bases agree with TRBD2. The J segment lost 12 bases and the V segment lost 5 bases, leaving 15 bases of the junction unmatched. The CDR3 is 15 residues long. CDR1 and CDR2 from the germline V gene are SGHAT and FQDESV (reference sequence). The CDR3 reads CASSPGGGNDLGQFF. In DNA, the CDR3 is TGTGCCAGCAGCCCCGGGGGGGGCAATGATCTAGGGCAGTTCTTC. Full variable domain (remainder filled in from reference TRBV11-1 and TRBJ2-1): EAEVAQSPRYKITEKSQAVAFWCDPISGHATLYWYRQILGQGPELLVQFQDESVVDDSQLPKDRFSAERLKGVDSTLKIQPAELGDSAMYLCASSPGGGNDLGQFFGPGTRLTVL.

This chain connects TRBV2 to TRBJ1-4, with D unclear. The CDR3 totals 16 residues. Germline CDR1 is SNHLY and CDR2 is FYNNEI. The V end was cut by 7 bases, the J end by 1 base, with 16 bases between. The CDR3 nucleotides read TGTGCCAGCAACCCTAGGCCCCTTGGAACTAATGAAAAACTGTTTTTT. Protein: CASNPRPLGTNEKLFF.

This clone was counted a few times. The chain is built from TRBV4-2 and TRBJ2-7, with 11 bases identical to TRBD2. The CDR3 contains 14 residues. Germline-derived CDR1 and CDR2 are LGHNA and YNFKEQ. After removal of 2 bases from V and 6 bases from J, the junction contained 3 bases not matched to a gene. For the CDR3, the DNA is TGTGCCAGCAGCCAAACCGGGACTAGCGGCGAGCAGTACTTC. Translating it yields CASSQTGTSGEQYF.

This clone was found once. CDR3 coding DNA: TGTGCCAGCACGTCCCGGGACAGGGGTAGGACTGAAGCTTTCTTT. Protein: CASTSRDRGRTEAFF. This chain joins TRBV6-5 and TRBJ1-1; TRBD1 matches 10 bases. The CDR3 extends over 15 amino acids. V lost 7 bases to trimming and J lost 5 bases; unmatched junction nucleotides: 10. Germline CDR1 reads MNHEY; CDR2 reads SVGAGI.

The chain employs TRBV28 and TRBJ2-7, with unresolved D. The CDR3 has 12 residues. Germline loops: CDR1 MDHEN, CDR2 SYDVKM. V lost 8 bases, J lost 2 bases, and 10 bases lay in between. CDR3 sequence: CASSTGAYEQYF. Here the CDR3 DNA reads TGTGCCAGCTCGACTGGGGCCTACGAGCAGTACTTC.